The clone carrying this T cell receptor (beta chain) was seen ten or more times. Its matching antigen is unknown. These data come from a study of shared clonotypes between healthy human individuals. General study results and limits: The low donor count limited represented genetic and exposure-history diversity.

Profiling relied on immunoSEQ multiplex PCR, and the TCRdb table lists in-frame clones only, not all of them. The table records approximately 470,000 clones, 81% of them present only once. The sequenced sample consisted of PBMCs. This sequence originates from a middle-aged woman in good health. Some clones in this sample may be carry-over from other donors' samples.

CDR3 DNA: TGTGCCAGCAGCCAGGCCCGCACAGATACGCAGTATTTT. This translates into CASSQARTDTQYF. The rearrangement joins TRBV7-2 to TRBJ2-3; no definite D call. The germline V gene has CDR1 SGHTA and CDR2 FQGNSA. This CDR3 is built from 13 residues. The V end was cut by 5 bases, the J end by 1 base, with 7 bases between.